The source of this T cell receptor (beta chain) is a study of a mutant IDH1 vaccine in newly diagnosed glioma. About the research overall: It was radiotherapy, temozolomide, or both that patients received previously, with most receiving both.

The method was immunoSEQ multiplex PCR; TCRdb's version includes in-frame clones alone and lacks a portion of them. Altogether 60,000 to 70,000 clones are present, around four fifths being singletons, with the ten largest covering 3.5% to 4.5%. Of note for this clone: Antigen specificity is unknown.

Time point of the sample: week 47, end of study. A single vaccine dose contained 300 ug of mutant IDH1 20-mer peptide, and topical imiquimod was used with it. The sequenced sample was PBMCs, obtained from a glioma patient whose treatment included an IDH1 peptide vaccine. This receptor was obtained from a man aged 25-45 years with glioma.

The CDR3 nucleotides are TGCGCCAGCAGCTACGCAACGAACTCTGGAAACACCATATATTTT. Its protein product is CASSYATNSGNTIYF. V gene TRBV5-1 combines with J gene TRBJ1-3; no definite D call. V lost 3 bases and J lost 0, with 10 bases in between. CDR3 length: 15 residues. The germline V gene encodes CDR1 SGHRS and CDR2 YFSETQ.